These T cell receptor beta chains were read from a single sample in a study of blood T cell repertoires in COVID-19. The data were produced by immunoSEQ multiplex PCR, yet TCRdb's version contains in-frame clones alone and is incomplete. The sample contains under 70,000 clones, more than 75% of which appear only once. Sequenced sample: PBMCs or T cells enriched from blood (not recorded which). All receptors come from a woman aged 40 to 50 who had recovered from COVID-19. The CDR3 runs from the conserved cysteine through the conserved F or W. A D gene is named only where the DNA matches it firmly. Clone sizes are given selectively: once, few, many, or a class where the clone is expanded.

J gene	D gene	clone size	V gene	CDR3 DNA	CDR3 protein
TRBJ1-1	TRBD1	-	TRBV11-2	TGTGCCAGCAGCTTAGACGGGAACAGGGGTCGGATCGGACTGAACACTGAAGCTTTCTTT	CASSLDGNRGRIGLNTEAFF
TRBJ1-2	TRBD1	-	TRBV10-2	TGCGCCAGCAGTTTAATTGGGACAGGGAATGGCTACACCTTC	CASSLIGTGNGYTF
TRBJ1-3	-	-	TRBV19	TGTGCCAGTAGTACAGTGTCTGGAAACACCATATATTTT	CASSTVSGNTIYF
TRBJ2-6	TRBD1	once	TRBV11-2	TGTGCCAGCAGCTCGCTTCGGACAGGGGCGATCTCTGGGGCCAACGTCCTGACTTTC	CASSSLRTGAISGANVLTF
TRBJ1-3	-	once	TRBV10-3	TGTGCCATCAGTGAGTCGCGGGGGCACACCATATATTTT	CAISESRGHTIYF
TRBJ2-5	-	-	TRBV5-1	TGCGCCAGCAGCTCCGGGTCTCAAGAGACCCAGTACTTC	CASSSGSQETQYF
TRBJ2-7	TRBD1	-	TRBV10-2	TGCGCCAGCAGCCCCGGGACAGACTCCTACGAGCAGTACTTC	CASSPGTDSYEQYF
TRBJ1-2	-	-	TRBV5-1	TGCGCCAGCAGCTCCTGGGGACACCAAGACTATGGCTACACCTTC	CASSSWGHQDYGYTF
TRBJ2-1	TRBD1	-	TRBV6-5	TGTGCCAGCACCTTTCCCGGACAGGGTTTGGATGAGCAGTTCTTC	CASTFPGQGLDEQFF
TRBJ2-1	TRBD2	-	TRBV5-1	TGCGCCAGCAGCTTGAGCGGGGGTGGGGATGAGCAGTTCTTC	CASSLSGGGDEQFF
TRBJ2-2	-	few	TRBV9	TGTGCCAGCAGCGCCCAAACGGGCGGGGAGCTGTTTTTT	CASSAQTGGELFF
TRBJ2-2	-	-	TRBV21-1	TGTGCCAGCAGCAAAGTGGTCCGACTAGCGAACACCGGGGAGCTGTTTTTT	CASSKVVRLANTGELFF
TRBJ2-3	TRBD2	-	TRBV11-2	TGTGCCAGCAGCTTAGTACGGGGGGACACAGATACGCAGTATTTT	CASSLVRGDTDTQYF
TRBJ2-7	-	-	TRBV9	TGTGCCAGCAGCAAGGGGGAACCCTACGAGCAGTACTTC	CASSKGEPYEQYF
TRBJ1-1	-	-	TRBV6-4	TGTGCCAGCAGTGACGGGGGGACTGAAGCTTTCTTT	CASSDGGTEAFF
TRBJ1-6	-	-	TRBV11-2	TGTGCCAGCAGCTTATTCCAGGGTGACTCACCCCTCCACTTT	CASSLFQGDSPLHF
TRBJ2-1	TRBD2	-	TRBV10-3	TGTGCCATCAGGGGTAGCGGGGGGGCCGATGAGCAGTTCTTC	CAIRGSGGADEQFF
TRBJ2-7	-	-	TRBV7-3	TGTGCCAGCAGCTTTGGCGAAGGGGTGGACGAGCAGTACTTC	CASSFGEGVDEQYF
TRBJ2-7	-	-	TRBV2	TGTGCCAGCATGACATCATTCTACGAGCAGTACTTC	CASMTSFYEQYF
TRBJ2-5	-	-	TRBV2	TGTGCCAGCAGCGGCCTATCGACAGCCCAAGAGACCCAGTACTTC	CASSGLSTAQETQYF
TRBJ2-3	TRBD2	once	TRBV2	TGTGCCAGCATTTATCGAGCGGGGGGCCATCCAGATACGCAGTATTTT	CASIYRAGGHPDTQYF
TRBJ1-1	-	-	TRBV12-3/TRBV12-4	TGTGCCAGCAGAGGGGCGAGAGGCACTGAAGCTTTCTTT	CASRGARGTEAFF
TRBJ2-7	TRBD1	-	TRBV20-1	TGCAGTGCTAGTGAGGACAGGGGGCGTTTCTACGAGCAGTACTTC	CSASEDRGRFYEQYF
TRBJ1-2	-	-	TRBV24-1	TGTGCCACCAGCGGAGAGGACAGCATTTATGGCTACACCTTC	CATSGEDSIYGYTF
TRBJ2-1	TRBD2	-	TRBV9	TGTGCCAGCAGCACTAGCGGCGATTCCTACAATGAGCAGTTCTTC	CASSTSGDSYNEQFF
TRBJ1-2	-	-	TRBV2	TGTGCCAGCAGTGTCTCAAGGGAGTCTGGCTACACCTTC	CASSVSRESGYTF
TRBJ1-6	TRBD1	-	TRBV25-1	TGTGCCAGCAGGACGACAGGGGAGAATTCACCCCTCCACTTT	CASRTTGENSPLHF
TRBJ1-5	-	-	TRBV7-2	TGTGCCAGCAGCCGGGATTCTGGCTCCAATCAGCCCCAGCATTTT	CASSRDSGSNQPQHF
TRBJ2-5	TRBD2	-	TRBV29-1	TGCAGCGTCCCTCGGGGGGGGCCGGAGACCCAGTACTTC	CSVPRGGPETQYF
TRBJ2-3	TRBD1	-	TRBV19	TGTGCCAGTAGTTGGGGGGACAGGGGTGCAGATACGCAGTATTTT	CASSWGDRGADTQYF
TRBJ1-2	TRBD1	-	TRBV19	TGTGCCAGTAAGTCCGATCGACAGGGACCCGTCACCAACTATGGCTACACCTTC	CASKSDRQGPVTNYGYTF
TRBJ1-2	-	-	TRBV19	TGTGCCAGTAGTCTCGGCGTAGGGGACTATGGCTACACCTTC	CASSLGVGDYGYTF
TRBJ2-7	TRBD1	-	TRBV25-1	TGTGCCAGCAGTCCCAGGGGGACAGTATTTTTAGGAGACGAGCAGTACTTC	CASSPRGTVFLGDEQYF
TRBJ2-3	TRBD1	-	TRBV11-2	TGTGCCAGCAGCTTACATCCAGGGGGCATCGACACAGATACGCAGTATTTT	CASSLHPGGIDTDTQYF
TRBJ2-1	TRBD2	once	TRBV19	TGTGCCAGTACCCCAGCGGGATTTTACAATGAGCAGTTCTTC	CASTPAGFYNEQFF
TRBJ2-5	-	-	TRBV4-2	TGTGCCAGCAGCCAAGGACAGCAAGAGACCCAGTACTTC	CASSQGQQETQYF
TRBJ1-2	-	-	TRBV10-3	TGTGCCATCAGTGAGTCGAAACTTCCCTACGGCTACACCTTC	CAISESKLPYGYTF
TRBJ2-5	-	-	TRBV18	TGTGCCAGCTCACCAGAGGACAGTCTCTACCAAGAGACCCAGTACTTC	CASSPEDSLYQETQYF
TRBJ1-1	-	-	TRBV29-1	TGCAGCGTAATGCGGACAGTGATGAACACTGAAGCTTTCTTT	CSVMRTVMNTEAFF
TRBJ2-7	-	-	TRBV9	TGTGCCAGCAGCGTAGATAACGAGCAGTACTTC	CASSVDNEQYF
TRBJ1-1	-	-	TRBV20-1	TGCAGTGCCATCCCGAACACTGAAGCTTTCTTT	CSAIPNTEAFF
TRBJ2-2	-	-	TRBV9	TGTGCCAGCAGCGTCACATTGACCGGGGAGCTGTTTTTT	CASSVTLTGELFF
TRBJ1-5	TRBD1	-	TRBV19	TGTGCCAGTAGTATAGCGAAGGACAGGAACGGCAATCAGCCCCAGCATTTT	CASSIAKDRNGNQPQHF
TRBJ1-5	-	-	TRBV5-5	TGTGCCAGCAGCAACGACATCGGGCTAGGAGGTCAGCCCCAGCATTTT	CASSNDIGLGGQPQHF
TRBJ1-3	TRBD1	medium-sized	TRBV3-1/TRBV3-2	TGTGCCAGCAGCCAGGCTACAGGGGCTGGAAACACCATATATTTT	CASSQATGAGNTIYF
TRBJ2-7	TRBD2	-	TRBV10-2	TGCGCCAGCAGTGAGGTGGGCGGGGGAGACTACGAGCAGTACTTC	CASSEVGGGDYEQYF
TRBJ1-3	-	-	TRBV9	TGTGCCAGCAGCGTAGCTCGGCAGGGGAGCTCTGGAAACACCATATATTTT	CASSVARQGSSGNTIYF
TRBJ1-2	-	once	TRBV21-1	TGTGCCAGCAGCCTCCTTCGGGAGAGTAACTATGGCTACACCTTC	CASSLLRESNYGYTF
TRBJ1-5	TRBD1	-	TRBV7-9	TGTGCCAGCAGCTTAGTACAGGGGGATCAGCCCCAGCATTTT	CASSLVQGDQPQHF
TRBJ1-1	TRBD1	-	TRBV24-1	TGTGCCACCAGTGATCCCCGGACAGGGGGGGCAGCTTTCTTT	CATSDPRTGGAAFF
TRBJ2-1	TRBD2	-	TRBV24-1	TGTGCCACCAGTGATTTCTCTAAGGAGCGGGGGAACAATGAGCAGTTCTTC	CATSDFSKERGNNEQFF
TRBJ1-4	-	-	TRBV5-1	TGCGCCAGCAGCAAACAGGGTGGGGGAGACGAAAAACTGTTTTTT	CASSKQGGGDEKLFF
TRBJ1-1	-	-	TRBV13	TGTGCCAGCAGTTCAGGGAACACTGAAGCTTTCTTT	CASSSGNTEAFF
TRBJ2-5	-	-	TRBV12-5	TGTGCTAGTGGTTTTTTGCGGGAGACCCAGTACTTC	CASGFLRETQYF
TRBJ2-3	-	-	TRBV7-3	TGTGCCAGCAGCTTACTAGGACTGGCAGATACGCAGTATTTT	CASSLLGLADTQYF
TRBJ1-2	-	-	TRBV12-5	TGTGCTAGTGGTTTCTACCCGACAGAACCCAACTATGGCTACACCTTC	CASGFYPTEPNYGYTF
TRBJ1-6	-	few	TRBV15	TGTGCCACCAGCAGGCTGAGTCTTAATTCACCCCTCCACTTT	CATSRLSLNSPLHF